The next 11 T cell receptor beta chains were all read from a single sample in a study of blood T cell repertoires in COVID-19. Assay: immunoSEQ multiplex PCR; the TCRdb copy retains only in-frame clones and omits some. The top ten hold 1% to 1.5% of the sample, which has around 250,000 clones, approximately 91% seen once. The sample taken for sequencing was PBMCs or T cells enriched from blood (not recorded which). Receptors were obtained from a human donor in a cohort exposed to, infected with or recovered from COVID-19 (not recorded which). The donor label of this sample is uncertain.

This clone appeared a single time. V gene TRBV6-5 combines with J gene TRBJ1-2; the match to TRBD1 covers 7 bases. V was clipped by 0 bases and J by 2 bases; unmatched bases: 3. Germline lookup yields CDR1 MNHEY and CDR2 SVGAGI. This CDR3 is 15 amino acids long. Here the CDR3 DNA reads TGTGCCAGCAGTTACTCGGGACAGATCAACTATGGCTACACCTTC. Its protein product is CASSYSGQINYGYTF.

This clone is a singleton in its sample. V is TRBV7-9 and J is TRBJ1-2, with D possibly matching TRBD1 (6 bases). CDR3 size: 14 residues. The V gene's germline CDR1 is SEHNR and CDR2 FQNEAQ (reference sequence). The ends were cut back, 3 bases at V and 5 bases at J, with 13 bases in the middle. CDR3 DNA: TGTGCCAGCAGCTTTACGGGGGGCGCATATGGCTACACCTTC. It encodes CASSFTGGAYGYTF.

The table lists this clone with a count of one. The chain is built from TRBV4-3 and TRBJ2-5; TRBD2 might be the D (6 bases). Trimming removed 2 bases from V and 0 bases from J, with 16 bases in between. The CDR3 consists of 17 residues. The germline gives CDR1 LGHNA, CDR2 YSLEER. The CDR3: CASSQQMGGTDQETQYF. The CDR3 DNA sequence: TGCGCCAGCAGCCAACAAATGGGGGGTACAGACCAAGAGACCCAGTACTTC.

This clone has only one observation. The chain couples TRBV7-9 to TRBJ1-1; D is perhaps TRBD1 (6 bases). V was clipped by 4 bases and J by 10 bases, with 13 bases between them. CDR1 and CDR2 (germline): SEHNR, FQNEAQ (reference sequence). This CDR3 has 12 residues. The CDR3 DNA reads TGTGCCAGCAGCTCCTCAGGGGCGGGAGCTTTCTTT. Protein: CASSSSGAGAFF.

The sample holds one count of this clone. The chain joins TRBV29-1 to TRBJ2-7; TRBD2 might be the D (5 bases). Looked up from germline, CDR1 is SQVTM and CDR2 is ANQGSEA. This CDR3 is 14 amino acids long. The V gene lost 1 base and the J gene lost 6 bases, with 16 bases spanning the gap. The CDR3: CSVEGGSRAGEQYF. In nucleotides, the CDR3 is TGCAGCGTTGAAGGAGGGAGTCGGGCGGGCGAGCAGTACTTC.

The genes are TRBV30 and TRBJ2-3; 7 positions agree with TRBD2. The CDR3 has 14 residues. Trimming at V came to 0 bases and at J to 5 bases, leaving 5 bases not matched to a gene. Germline-derived CDR1 and CDR2 are GTSNPN and SVGIG (reference sequence). The CDR3 DNA reads TGTGCCTGGAGTGTGGGGACGGGGGGAGATACGCAGTATTTT. Protein sequence: CAWSVGTGGDTQYF.

This rearrangement joins TRBV11-2 to TRBJ1-3; perhaps TRBD1 as D (5 bases). The CDR3 length is 17 residues. Trimming left V 6 bases short and J 1 base short, with 19 bases between. Germline CDR1 is SGHAT and CDR2 is FQNNGV. CDR3: CASRTPGGIISGNTIYF. CDR3 DNA sequence: TGTGCCAGCAGAACCCCGGGGGGGATAATTTCTGGAAACACCATATATTTT.

DNA for the CDR3: TGTGCCAGCAGTCCAGGGGGCCGCGAGACCCAGTACTTC. It encodes CASSPGGRETQYF. The chain links TRBV28 to TRBJ2-5; TRBD1 matches at 8 bases. The CDR3 totals 13 residues. Germline lookup yields CDR1 MDHEN and CDR2 SYDVKM. J lost 5 bases, V lost 5 bases, and 4 bases had no gene match.

The J gene is TRBJ2-3, the V gene TRBV5-8; tentatively, D is TRBD2 (5 bases). The V end was cut by 0 bases, the J end by 5 bases, with 10 bases between. Germline V gives CDR1 SGHTS, CDR2 YDEGEE. This CDR3 comprises 14 residues. The CDR3 DNA reads TGTGCCAGCAGCTTGGGGCGTCGGGGAGATACGCAGTATTTT. Its translation: CASSLGRRGDTQYF. The whole variable domain, filled in from reference TRBV5-8 and TRBJ2-3, reads EAGVTQSPTHLIKTRGQQATLRCSPISGHTSVYWYQQALGLGLQFLLWYDEGEERNRGNFPPRFSGRQFPNYSSELNVNALELEDSALYLCASSLGRRGDTQYFGPGTRLTVL.

In this sample, this clone turned up many times. The CDR3, as DNA: TGTGCCAGCGGGCCACGGGGGTACAATGAGCAGTTCTTC. This translates into CASGPRGYNEQFF. This chain connects TRBV7-2 to TRBJ2-1; possible D gene TRBD2, 6 bases. Germline V gene lookup returns CDR1 SGHTA and CDR2 FQGNSA. V was shortened by 8 bases and J by 4 bases, with 12 bases between the two germline ends. The CDR3 contains 13 residues.

The chain carries TRBV19 and TRBJ1-1, with unresolved D. CDR1 is LNHDA and CDR2 is SQIVND in the germline V gene (reference sequence). V lost 1 base and J 1 base, leaving 7 bases between the germline ends. CDR3 length equals 14 residues. In DNA form, the CDR3 reads TGTGCCAGTAGTATAGCAGAAACGAACACTGAAGCTTTCTTT. Translation gives CASSIAETNTEAFF. The variable domain in full, with the rest retrieved from reference TRBV19 and TRBJ1-1, is DGGITQSPKYLFRKEGQNVTLSCEQNLNHDAMYWYRQDPGQGLRLIYYSQIVNDFQKGDIAEGYSVSREKKESFPLTVTSAQKNPTAFYLCASSIAETNTEAFFGQGTRLTVV.